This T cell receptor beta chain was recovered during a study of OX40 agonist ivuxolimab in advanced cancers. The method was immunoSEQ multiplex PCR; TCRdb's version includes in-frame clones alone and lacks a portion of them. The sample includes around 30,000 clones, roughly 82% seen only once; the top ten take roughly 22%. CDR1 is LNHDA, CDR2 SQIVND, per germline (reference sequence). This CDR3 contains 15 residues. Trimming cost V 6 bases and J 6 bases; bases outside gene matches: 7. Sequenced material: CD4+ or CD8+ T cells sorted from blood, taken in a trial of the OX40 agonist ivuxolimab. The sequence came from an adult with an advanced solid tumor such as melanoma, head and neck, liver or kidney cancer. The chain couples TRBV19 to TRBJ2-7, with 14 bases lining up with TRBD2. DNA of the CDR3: TGTGCCAGTAGGCGGACTAGCGGGGGGTCGGGCGAGCAGTACTTC. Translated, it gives CASRRTSGGSGEQYF.